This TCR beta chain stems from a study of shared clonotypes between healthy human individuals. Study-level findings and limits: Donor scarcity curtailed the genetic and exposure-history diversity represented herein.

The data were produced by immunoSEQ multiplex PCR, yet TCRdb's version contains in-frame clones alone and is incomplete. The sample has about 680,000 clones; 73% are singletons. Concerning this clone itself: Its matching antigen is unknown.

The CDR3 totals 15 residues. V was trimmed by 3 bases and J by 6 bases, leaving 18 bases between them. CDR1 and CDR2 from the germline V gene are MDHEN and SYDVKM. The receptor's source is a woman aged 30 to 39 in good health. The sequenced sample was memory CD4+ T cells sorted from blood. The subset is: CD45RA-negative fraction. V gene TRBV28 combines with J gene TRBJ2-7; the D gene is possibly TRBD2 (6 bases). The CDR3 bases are TGTGCCAGCAGTTTGACGTGGCGGGACCTACCCGAGCAGTACTTC. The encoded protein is CASSLTWRDLPEQYF.